These 24 T cell receptor beta chains were all obtained from the same sample, sequenced in a study of STAT5B mutations in CD4+ large granular lymphocyte leukemia. Sequencing used immunoSEQ multiplex PCR; TCRdb keeps in-frame clones, though not all of them. The sample yields about 30,000 clones, roughly 87% seen once. Sequences were obtained from CD4+ T cells from blood buffy coats. All receptors come from a human donor in good health.

The V call is TRBV27, the J call TRBJ1-1; no clear D. CDR3 length: 16 amino acids. Germline CDR1 and CDR2: MNHEY and SMNVEV (reference sequence). V dropped 6 bases and J dropped 2 bases, with 19 bases sitting between them. The DNA of the CDR3 is TGTGCCAGCAGATCTGCTTTAAGGGCAGCTAACACTGAAGCTTTCTTT. Residues: CASRSALRAANTEAFF.

The chain joins TRBV5-1 to TRBJ2-2, with no clear D. Trimming cost V 4 bases and J 4 bases, with 11 bases left between them. The length of the CDR3 is 14 residues. The germline V gene encodes CDR1 SGHRS and CDR2 YFSETQ. Here the CDR3 reads CASSHTSTTGELFF. As DNA, the CDR3 is TGCGCCAGCAGCCACACGTCCACCACCGGGGAGCTGTTTTTT.

The gene calls are TRBV6-5 and TRBJ2-7; 7 bases are a match to TRBD1. The junction had 10 bases not matched to a gene; V was cut back by 6 bases and J by 8 bases. The V gene's germline CDR1 is MNHEY and CDR2 SVGAGI. The CDR3 spans 13 residues. The DNA for the CDR3 is TGTGCCAGCAGCCGACAGGGAATAGTGAAGCAGTACTTC. It translates to CASSRQGIVKQYF.

This sequence joins TRBV7-2 and TRBJ2-1; 11 nucleotides agree with TRBD2. Germline CDR1 SGHTA, CDR2 FQGNSA. V was pared by 2 bases and J by 3 bases, with 9 bases of the junction left unmatched. There are 18 residues in the CDR3. CDR3 amino acids: CASSLTGGLAGGYNEQFF. CDR3 coding DNA: TGTGCCAGCAGCTTAACCGGGGGTCTAGCGGGAGGCTACAATGAGCAGTTCTTC.

The V call is TRBV7-9, the J call TRBJ1-4; D possibly corresponds to TRBD1 (6 bases). Between the trimmed V and J ends, which lost 2 bases and 8 bases, there was a span of 12 bases. The CDR3 totals 14 residues. Germline V gene lookup returns CDR1 SEHNR and CDR2 FQNEAQ (reference sequence). CDR3 loop: CASSLRTEGEKLFF. Written as DNA, the CDR3 is TGTGCCAGCAGCTTACGGACAGAGGGGGAAAAACTGTTTTTT.

The chain combines TRBV18 with TRBJ1-2, with D unresolved. CDR3 size: 13 residues. The V gene's germline CDR1 is KGHSH and CDR2 LQKENI. Trimming removed 2 bases at V and 3 bases at J, with 7 bases between. The CDR3 loop reads CASSPTDYYGYTF. DNA for the CDR3: TGTGCCAGCTCACCAACGGACTACTATGGCTACACCTTC.

The rearrangement uses TRBV6-1 and TRBJ2-7; D is perhaps TRBD1 (6 bases). The CDR3 covers 16 residues. CDR1 is MNHNS and CDR2 is SASEGT in the germline V gene. Trimming cost V 0 bases and J 4 bases, with 16 bases left between them. The CDR3 DNA reads as TGTGCCAGCAGTGAAGCGCGGGTTGGGGGCTCGTACGAGCAGTACTTC. As protein: CASSEARVGGSYEQYF.

The chain couples TRBV18 to TRBJ2-1; D is perhaps TRBD1 (5 bases). Trimming stripped 6 bases from V and 3 bases from J, with 12 bases between. The germline CDR1 and CDR2 sequences are KGHSH and LQKENI. The CDR3 totals 14 residues. The CDR3 loop is CASSLDTDYNEQFF. The CDR3 bases are TGTGCCAGCTCTTTGGACACTGACTACAATGAGCAGTTCTTC.

The chain employs TRBV15 and TRBJ2-7, with 7 nucleotides matching TRBD2. The CDR3 is made up of 14 amino acids. CDR1 and CDR2 (germline): LNHNV, YYDKDF (reference sequence). The V gene end was trimmed by 0 bases and the J gene end by 2 bases; junction bases not matched to a gene: 1. The CDR3 DNA sequence: TGTGCCACCAGCAGAGAGGGAGGGGCCTACGAGCAGTACTTC. Its translation: CATSREGGAYEQYF.

The chain uses TRBV2 and TRBJ1-3; D not resolved. Per germline, CDR1 SNHLY and CDR2 FYNNEI. This CDR3 is 13 amino acids long. Trimming removed 6 bases at V and 4 bases at J, with 10 bases between. The CDR3 region is CASRDLPGNTIYF. CDR3 nucleotides: TGTGCCAGCAGGGACCTACCGGGAAACACCATATATTTT.

The V gene is TRBV5-1, the J gene TRBJ1-5; D gene unclear. Trimming removed 1 base at V and 2 bases at J, with 7 bases between. CDR3 size: 14 residues. Germline CDR1 reads SGHRS; CDR2 reads YFSETQ. The CDR3 sequence is CASSLRAGNQPQHF. CDR3 coding DNA: TGCGCCAGCAGCTTGAGGGCAGGCAATCAGCCCCAGCATTTT.

The J gene is TRBJ1-2, the V gene TRBV7-2, with TRBD1 as a possible D gene (5 bases). V was shortened by 1 base and J by 8 bases, with 8 bases between the two germline ends. CDR1 is SGHTA and CDR2 is FQGNSA in the germline V gene. The CDR3 length is 12 residues. The CDR3 nucleotides are TGTGCCAGCAGCTTAGAAGCAGGGGGCTACACCTTC. It translates to CASSLEAGGYTF.

This chain uses TRBV28 with TRBJ1-1, with D unclear. Germline V lookup: CDR1 MDHEN, CDR2 SYDVKM. CDR3 length equals 12 residues. V was cut by 7 bases and J by 4 bases, with 10 bases left in between. This chain's CDR3 is CASMRAGTEAFF. CDR3 DNA sequence: TGTGCCAGCATGAGAGCGGGCACTGAAGCTTTCTTT. The full variable domain, in which reference TRBV28 and TRBJ1-1 provide the parts outside the CDR3, is DVKVTQSSRYLVKRTGEKVFLECVQDMDHENMFWYRQDPGLGLRLIYFSYDVKMKEKGDIPEGYSVSREKKERFSLILESASTNQTSMYLCASMRAGTEAFFGQGTRLTVV.

The genes are TRBV7-9 and TRBJ2-5; D may match TRBD1 or TRBD2 (6 bases each). Per germline, CDR1 SEHNR and CDR2 FQNEAQ (reference sequence). V was cut by 5 bases and J by 5 bases, with 21 bases left in between. The CDR3 runs to 16 residues. CDR3 bases: TGTGCCAGCAGCCCAACCGGGATAAGGAGGGGGGAGACCCAGTACTTC. As protein: CASSPTGIRRGETQYF.

The genes are TRBV5-1 and TRBJ1-1; maybe TRBD1 (5 bases). This CDR3 contains 13 residues. V shed 5 bases and J shed 1 base, with 9 bases lying between them. CDR1 is SGHRS, CDR2 YFSETQ, per germline. For the CDR3, the DNA is TGCGCCAGCAGAGGGGTGGGGAACACTGAAGCTTTCTTT. Amino acids: CASRGVGNTEAFF.

This clone has a handful of counts. This chain connects TRBV4-1 to TRBJ1-4; no definite D call. The length of the CDR3 is 15 residues. V shed 0 bases and J shed 8 bases, with 13 bases lying between them. Germline V gives CDR1 MGHRA, CDR2 YSYEKL. The CDR3 DNA reads as TGCGCCAGCAGCCAAGATTATCCGAGGGAGGAAAAACTGTTTTTT. Protein: CASSQDYPREEKLFF.

This clone turned up a few times. The V call is TRBV19, the J call TRBJ1-2; D is unresolved. This CDR3 is 12 amino acids long. Trimming took 11 bases from V and 8 from J, leaving 18 bases between them. Germline V gene lookup returns CDR1 LNHDA and CDR2 SQIVND (reference sequence). The CDR3 here is CARLAGVSGYTF. CDR3 in DNA: TGTGCCCGATTGGCCGGGGTCAGCGGCTACACCTTC.

A word on this clone: Other DNA variants within this sample encode the same CDR3. The chain recombines TRBV18 with TRBJ2-3; D not certain. Germline V gene lookup returns CDR1 KGHSH and CDR2 LQKENI. V lost 6 bases to trimming and J lost 2 bases, with 9 bases between them. CDR3 length: 13 amino acids. CDR3 DNA: TGTGCCAGCTCCCCGAGCCTCACAGATACGCAGTATTTT. Encoded protein: CASSPSLTDTQYF.

The chain carries TRBV5-1 and TRBJ2-7; 11 bases align to TRBD2. Germline V gives CDR1 SGHRS, CDR2 YFSETQ. J lost 7 bases, V lost 4 bases, and 10 bases had no gene match. This CDR3 is 15 amino acids long. CDR3 in amino acids: CASSPNSGRALEQYF. CDR3 DNA sequence: TGCGCCAGCAGCCCTAATAGCGGGAGGGCGTTAGAGCAGTACTTC.

The chain links TRBV11-2 to TRBJ2-1, with 13 bases matching TRBD2. CDR3 size: 17 residues. Looked up from germline, CDR1 is SGHAT and CDR2 is FQNNGV. V shed 0 bases, J shed 4 bases, and the junction held 3 bases outside the gene matches. CDR3 DNA: TGTGCCAGCAGCTTAGAACTAGCGGGAGGGCCGTACAATGAGCAGTTCTTC. This translates into CASSLELAGGPYNEQFF.

This chain joins TRBV28 and TRBJ1-1; D unclear. Germline lookup yields CDR1 MDHEN and CDR2 SYDVKM. The CDR3 sequence is 12 residues long. V dropped 4 bases and J dropped 5 bases, with 8 bases sitting between them. CDR3 coding DNA: TGTGCCAGCAGTTCCCTGGTGACTGAAGCTTTCTTT. The encoded protein is CASSSLVTEAFF.

J is TRBJ1-5 and V is TRBV6-5, with unresolved D. The V gene's germline CDR1 is MNHEY and CDR2 SVGAGI. Trimming took off 5 bases at V and 11 bases at J, with 19 bases between the two ends. The CDR3 is 14 amino acids. The CDR3 region has the DNA TGTGCCAGCAGTCTTTCGCCCCTCTCCCAGTCCCAGCATTTT. It encodes CASSLSPLSQSQHF.

V usage is TRBV10-3 and J usage is TRBJ1-1; 7 positions agree with TRBD1. The CDR3 sequence is 15 residues long. The germline V gene has CDR1 ENHRY and CDR2 SYGVKD. After removal of 0 bases from V and 4 bases from J, the junction contained 5 bases not matched to a gene. CDR3 sequence (DNA): TGTGCCATCAGTGAGTCCGGGACAGCGGGCACTGAAGCTTTCTTT. It is translated as CAISESGTAGTEAFF.

This clone has only one observation. The chain recombines TRBV7-2 with TRBJ1-2, with D maybe TRBD1 (6 bases). From germline, CDR1 is SGHTA and CDR2 FQGNSA. V was clipped by 1 base and J by 11 bases, with 14 bases between them. The CDR3 consists of 13 residues. The chain's CDR3 is CASSLGGNREYTF. Written as DNA, the CDR3 is TGTGCCAGCAGCTTAGGTGGGAACAGGGAGTACACCTTC.